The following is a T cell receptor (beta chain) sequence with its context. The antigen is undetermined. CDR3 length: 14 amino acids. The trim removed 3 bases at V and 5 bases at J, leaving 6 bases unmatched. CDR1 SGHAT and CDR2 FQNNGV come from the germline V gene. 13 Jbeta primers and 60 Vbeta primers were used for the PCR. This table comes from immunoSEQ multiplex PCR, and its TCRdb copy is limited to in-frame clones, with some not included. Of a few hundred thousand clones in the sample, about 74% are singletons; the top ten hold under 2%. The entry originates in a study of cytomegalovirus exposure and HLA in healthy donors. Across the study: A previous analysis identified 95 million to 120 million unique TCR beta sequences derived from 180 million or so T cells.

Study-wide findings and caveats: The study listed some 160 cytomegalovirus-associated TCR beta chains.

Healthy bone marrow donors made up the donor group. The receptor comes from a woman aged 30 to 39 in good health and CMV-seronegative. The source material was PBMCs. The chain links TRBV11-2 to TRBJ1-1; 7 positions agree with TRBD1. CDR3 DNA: TGTGCCAGCAGCTTCACAGGGGCCGGGACTGAAGCTTTCTTT. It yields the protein CASSFTGAGTEAFF.